Presented here are 28 T cell receptor beta chains from one specimen sequenced in a study of OX40 agonist ivuxolimab in advanced cancers. Receptors were amplified or captured by the immunoSEQ multiplex PCR assay. The clones in this table, taken by TCRdb from immuneACCESS, are in-frame only. Not every clone is retained; where verified, under half of the shortfall comes from an unresolved V gene, and the cause of the rest is unknown. The sample records some 35,000 clones, roughly 87% of which are singletons. The ten largest account for around 9% of the sample. The starting material was CD4+ or CD8+ T cells sorted from blood, obtained in a trial of the OX40 agonist ivuxolimab. The receptors were sampled from an adult with an advanced solid tumor such as melanoma, head and neck, liver or kidney cancer.

The chain joins TRBV19 to TRBJ1-2; TRBD1 matches at 7 bases. V lost 9 bases to trimming and J lost 6 bases; unmatched junction nucleotides: 16. The CDR3 extends over 15 amino acids. Germline V gene sequence: CDR1 LNHDA, CDR2 SQIVND (reference sequence). CDR3: CASTLRAGGWDGYTF. CDR3 sequence (DNA): TGTGCCAGCACCCTCCGGGCAGGGGGGTGGGATGGCTACACCTTC. The variable domain in full, completed from reference TRBV19 and TRBJ1-2, reads DGGITQSPKYLFRKEGQNVTLSCEQNLNHDAMYWYRQDPGQGLRLIYYSQIVNDFQKGDIAEGYSVSREKKESFPLTVTSAQKNPTAFYLCASTLRAGGWDGYTFGSGTRLTVV.

This clone was seen only once. This chain connects TRBV7-3 to TRBJ2-5; 9 bases map to TRBD2. The V and J ends lost 5 bases and 3 bases, in that order; junction bases with no gene match: 10. This CDR3 is 16 amino acids long. Germline V gene sequence: CDR1 SGHTA, CDR2 FQGTGA. The CDR3 DNA reads as TGTGCCAGCAGCCGTGGCGGGGCTAGCGGGGAAGAGACCCAGTACTTC. It translates to CASSRGGASGEETQYF. The variable domain in full, with the rest retrieved from reference TRBV7-3 and TRBJ2-5, is GAGVSQTPSNKVTEKGKYVELRCDPISGHTALYWYRQSLGQGPEFLIYFQGTGAADDSGLPNDRFFAVRPEGSVSTLKIQRTERGDSAVYLCASSRGGASGEETQYFGPGTRLLVL.

The CDR3 spells CASSPPGRISYEQYF. CDR3 coding DNA: TGTGCCAGCAGTCCTCCGGGACGAATCTCCTACGAGCAGTACTTC. This sequence joins TRBV7-2 and TRBJ2-7; perhaps D is TRBD1 or TRBD2 (5 bases each). The V gene lost 6 bases and the J gene lost 0 bases, with 15 bases spanning the gap. Germline V gives CDR1 SGHTA, CDR2 FQGNSA. The CDR3 covers 15 residues.

The V gene is TRBV5-4, the J gene TRBJ2-1; D remains ambiguous. Trimming pared 2 bases from V and 3 bases from J, leaving 12 bases between. This CDR3 is 15 amino acids long. The germline gives CDR1 SGHNT, CDR2 YYREEE (reference sequence). CDR3 sequence (DNA): TGTGCCAGCAGCTTCCCGGGCGGCTTCTACAATGAGCAGTTCTTC. It codes for CASSFPGGFYNEQFF.

CDR3: CASSDGTLGVAPLHF. The CDR3 DNA follows: TGCGCCAGCAGTGATGGGACACTCGGGGTGGCACCCCTCCACTTT. V usage is TRBV10-1 and J usage is TRBJ1-6, with D possibly matching TRBD1 (6 bases). The CDR3 runs to 15 residues. Germline V gene lookup returns CDR1 WNHNN and CDR2 SYGVQD (reference sequence). Trimming took off 3 bases at V and 11 bases at J, with 17 bases between the two ends.

This chain links TRBV11-2 with TRBJ1-2; D unresolved. The CDR3 totals 15 residues. From germline, CDR1 is SGHAT and CDR2 FQNNGV. The germline V and J ends were trimmed by 0 bases and 5 bases, with 13 bases remaining between them. For the CDR3, the DNA is TGTGCCAGCAGCTTAGATGTAGGGAGCGGTTATGGCTACACCTTC. Its translation: CASSLDVGSGYGYTF.

This clone was detected only once. CDR3 DNA sequence: TGTGCCAGCAGCCTCCTGGGACAAGACTACGAGCAGTACTTC. Translation: CASSLLGQDYEQYF. The chain couples TRBV5-4 to TRBJ2-7; D might be TRBD1 (6 bases). Looked up from germline, CDR1 is SGHNT and CDR2 is YYREEE (reference sequence). Trimming left V 4 bases short and J 3 bases short, with 14 bases between. The CDR3 contains 14 residues. Combining the CDR3 with reference TRBV5-4 and TRBJ2-7 gives the whole variable domain ETGVTQSPTHLIKTRGQQVTLRCSSQSGHNTVSWYQQALGQGPQFIFQYYREEENGRGNFPPRFSGLQFPNYSSELNVNALELDDSALYLCASSLLGQDYEQYFGPGTRLTVT.

This clone was counted a few times. The chain couples TRBV7-9 to TRBJ1-1; D gene unclear. Trimming cost V 2 bases and J 0 bases, with 1 base left between them. Germline CDR1 and CDR2: SEHNR and FQNEAQ (reference sequence). The CDR3 runs 12 residues. This CDR3 is CASSLMNTEAFF. CDR3 DNA sequence: TGTGCCAGCAGCTTAATGAACACTGAAGCTTTCTTT.

This sequence joins TRBV7-9 and TRBJ1-2; D ambiguous. The CDR3 contains 14 residues. Germline assignment: CDR1 SEHNR and CDR2 FQNEAQ (reference sequence). Trimming pared 0 bases from V and 3 bases from J, leaving 8 bases between. The DNA of the CDR3 is TGTGCCAGCAGCTTAGCGTGGACGGACTATGGCTACACCTTC. Translated: CASSLAWTDYGYTF.

The gene calls are TRBV5-1 and TRBJ2-5; D tentatively fits TRBD1 or TRBD2 (5 bases each). From germline, CDR1 is SGHRS and CDR2 YFSETQ. The V end lost 2 bases, the J end lost 3 bases, and 14 bases lay between the germline ends. The CDR3 has 15 amino acids. The CDR3 DNA is TGCGCCAGCAGCTTATTTGGGACGGACGAAGAGACCCAGTACTTC. As protein: CASSLFGTDEETQYF.

Notes on this clone: A junction end diverges from the germline sequence, so it may reflect a read error. The chain joins TRBV20-1 to TRBJ1-2; 8 bases are shared with TRBD1. This CDR3 is 11 amino acids long. Germline loops: CDR1 DFQATT, CDR2 SNEGSKA (reference sequence). The CDR3 bases are TGCAGTGCTATTGGACAGGGAGGTTATTCCTTC. It is translated as CSAIGQGGYSF.

The chain combines TRBV6-6 with TRBJ2-7; 8 bases are shared with TRBD2. V was clipped by 4 bases and J by 3 bases; unmatched bases: 5. The CDR3 spans 14 residues. Germline V gives CDR1 MNHNY, CDR2 SVGAGI (reference sequence). CDR3 nucleotide sequence: TGTGCCAGCAGTTCGGGGGGGCAATACTACGAGCAGTACTTC. It codes for CASSSGGQYYEQYF.

This clone showed up just once. This chain joins TRBV27 and TRBJ1-2; perhaps TRBD1 as D (6 bases). V was trimmed by 8 bases and J by 6 bases, leaving 19 bases between them. From germline, CDR1 is MNHEY and CDR2 SMNVEV (reference sequence). This CDR3 has 14 residues. CDR3 DNA: TGTGCCAGCCGCTCCGCAGGGGAGAGGAATGGCTACACCTTC. Its protein is CASRSAGERNGYTF.

The V gene is TRBV11-3, the J gene TRBJ1-1, with a weak D call TRBD1 (5 bases). The V and J ends lost 4 bases and 1 base respectively, with 16 bases between them. This CDR3 is built from 16 residues. CDR1 is SGHNT and CDR2 is YENEEA in the germline V gene. For the CDR3, the DNA is TGTGCCAGCAGCTCCCTCCCCCCAGGGAGGAACACTGAAGCTTTCTTT. As protein: CASSSLPPGRNTEAFF.

This clone has just one count. The chain combines TRBV5-1 with TRBJ2-7; TRBD2 matches 13 bases. The CDR3 totals 17 residues. Germline CDR1 is SGHRS and CDR2 is YFSETQ. J lost 5 bases, V lost 0 bases, and 8 bases had no gene match. The CDR3, as DNA: TGCGCCAGCAGCTTGGACCCTCCGGGACTAGCGGGAAACGAGCAGTACTTC. Encoded protein: CASSLDPPGLAGNEQYF.

This chain links TRBV5-5 with TRBJ2-3, with 10 bases identical to TRBD1. The V gene's germline CDR1 is SGHKS and CDR2 YYEKEE (reference sequence). The CDR3 has 16 amino acids. The J segment lost 3 bases and the V segment lost 3 bases, leaving 7 bases of the junction unmatched. The CDR3 spells CASSSQTGGATDTQYF. The CDR3 DNA sequence: TGTGCCAGCAGCTCGCAGACAGGGGGCGCGACAGATACGCAGTATTTT.

The chain combines TRBV14 with TRBJ2-1, with TRBD2 matching 13 bases. The V segment lost 4 bases and the J segment 1 base; nucleotides outside the gene matches: 10. CDR1 and CDR2 (germline): SGHDN, FVKESK. The CDR3 sequence is 19 residues long. DNA for the CDR3: TGTGCCAGCAGCCCGGGACTAGCGGGGCCCTCGTGGTCCTACAATGAGCAGTTCTTC. Amino acid sequence: CASSPGLAGPSWSYNEQFF.

The chain links TRBV10-1 to TRBJ2-1; TRBD2 matches at 10 bases. Germline V CDR1 and CDR2: WNHNN, SYGVQD (reference sequence). The CDR3 has 15 amino acids. V was clipped by 8 bases and J by 2 bases; unmatched bases: 6. The CDR3 DNA reads TGCGCCAGCCATGGACTAGCGGAGGCCTACAATGAGCAGTTCTTC. Translation gives CASHGLAEAYNEQFF.

The chain uses TRBV5-1 and TRBJ2-1, with TRBD2 matching 10 bases. CDR1 is SGHRS and CDR2 is YFSETQ in the germline V gene. The J segment lost 6 bases and the V segment lost 1 base, leaving 4 bases of the junction unmatched. This CDR3 has 15 residues. The CDR3 spells CASSLRLAGANEQFF. For the CDR3, the DNA is TGCGCCAGCAGCTTGCGTCTAGCGGGAGCCAATGAGCAGTTCTTC. The full variable domain, in which reference TRBV5-1 and TRBJ2-1 provide the parts outside the CDR3, is KAGVTQTPRYLIKTRGQQVTLSCSPISGHRSVSWYQQTPGQGLQFLFEYFSETQRNKGNFPGRFSGRQFSNSRSEMNVSTLELGDSALYLCASSLRLAGANEQFFGPGTRLTVL.

The J gene is TRBJ2-7, the V gene TRBV7-8; perhaps TRBD2 as D (6 bases). CDR1 and CDR2 from the germline V gene are SGHVS and FQNEAQ. This CDR3 spans 14 amino acids. V gave up 6 bases and J gave up 1 base, with 13 bases separating them. CDR3: CASRSRRGSYEQYF. CDR3 coding DNA: TGTGCCAGCAGATCCCGGAGGGGATCCTACGAGCAGTACTTC.

This chain uses TRBV4-3 with TRBJ2-7, with D unresolved. The CDR3 covers 16 residues. Germline-derived CDR1 and CDR2 are LGHNA and YSLEER. The V and J ends lost 0 bases and 5 bases respectively, with 17 bases between them. The CDR3 sequence is CASSQDPPTGRNEQYF. Here the CDR3 DNA reads TGCGCCAGCAGCCAAGATCCCCCCACTGGCCGGAACGAGCAGTACTTC.

The rearrangement uses TRBV19 and TRBJ1-2; TRBD1 agrees at 9 bases. The V and J ends lost 3 bases and 8 bases, in that order; junction bases with no gene match: 13. Germline CDR1 is LNHDA and CDR2 is SQIVND (reference sequence). The CDR3 has 16 residues. The CDR3 sequence is CASSIRTGVTGGGYTF. CDR3 sequence (DNA): TGTGCCAGTAGTATCCGGACAGGGGTCACCGGGGGGGGCTACACCTTC.

The rearrangement joins TRBV7-9 to TRBJ1-4; perhaps TRBD1 as D (6 bases). Germline CDR1 is SEHNR and CDR2 is FQNEAQ (reference sequence). The V end lost 3 bases, the J end lost 1 base, and 9 bases lay between the germline ends. The CDR3 contains 15 residues. For the CDR3, the DNA is TGTGCCAGCAGCTTTAGGGGGAGAACTAATGAAAAACTGTTTTTT. Protein: CASSFRGRTNEKLFF.

In nucleotides, the CDR3 is TGTGCCAGCAGCGTAGGTAATAGCGGGAGAACGAATGAGCAGTTCTTC. Its translation: CASSVGNSGRTNEQFF. The chain couples TRBV9 to TRBJ2-1; 9 bases are a match to TRBD2. J lost 7 bases, V lost 0 bases, and 8 bases had no gene match. Germline lookup yields CDR1 SGDLS and CDR2 YYNGEE. The CDR3 has 16 residues.

The V and J genes are TRBV19 and TRBJ2-7; TRBD1 matches at 9 bases. The CDR3 length is 15 residues. From germline, CDR1 is LNHDA and CDR2 SQIVND (reference sequence). V gave up 0 bases and J gave up 6 bases; unmatched junction bases: 6. The CDR3 sequence is CASSIDLGTGTEQYF. As DNA, the CDR3 is TGTGCCAGTAGTATAGATCTGGGGACAGGGACCGAGCAGTACTTC.

This chain links TRBV5-4 with TRBJ2-1, with 9 bases fitting TRBD2. This CDR3 is 14 amino acids long. CDR1 and CDR2 (germline): SGHNT, YYREEE (reference sequence). J gave up 9 bases and V 6 bases, and 10 bases lay outside the gene matches. The CDR3 DNA sequence: TGTGCCAGCACTGCGACTAGCGGCCCTCGTGAGCAGTTCTTC. Translation gives CASTATSGPREQFF.

The CDR3 loop is CASNNRADTQYF. Here the CDR3 DNA reads TGTGCCAGTAACAATAGAGCAGATACGCAGTATTTT. This chain joins TRBV19 and TRBJ2-3; D not resolved. Trimming cost V 7 bases and J 4 bases, with 9 bases left between them. The V gene's germline CDR1 is LNHDA and CDR2 SQIVND (reference sequence). This CDR3 spans 12 amino acids. The full variable domain, its missing parts supplied by reference TRBV19 and TRBJ2-3, is DGGITQSPKYLFRKEGQNVTLSCEQNLNHDAMYWYRQDPGQGLRLIYYSQIVNDFQKGDIAEGYSVSREKKESFPLTVTSAQKNPTAFYLCASNNRADTQYFGPGTRLTVL.

This chain links TRBV6-1 with TRBJ2-5; the match to TRBD1 covers 7 bases. The DNA matches TRBJ2-7 better at its end, which makes the J call doubtful. The CDR3 totals 14 residues. Germline CDR1 and CDR2: MNHNS and SASEGT. The CDR3 DNA reads as TGTGCCAGCAATTCTGCAGGGGGTACCTACGAGCAGTACTTC. Translation: CASNSAGGTYEQYF.